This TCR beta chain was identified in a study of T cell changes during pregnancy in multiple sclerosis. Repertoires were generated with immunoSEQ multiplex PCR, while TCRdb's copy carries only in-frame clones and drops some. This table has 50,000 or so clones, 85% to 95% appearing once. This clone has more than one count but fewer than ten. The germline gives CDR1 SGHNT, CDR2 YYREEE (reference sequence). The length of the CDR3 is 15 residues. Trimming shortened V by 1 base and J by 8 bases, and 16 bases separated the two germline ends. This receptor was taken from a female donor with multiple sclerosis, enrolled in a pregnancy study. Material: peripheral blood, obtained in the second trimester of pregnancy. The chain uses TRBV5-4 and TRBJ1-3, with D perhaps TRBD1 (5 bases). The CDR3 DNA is TGTGCCAGCAGCTTGCCCCCAGGGCTTTCGGACACCATATATTTT. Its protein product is CASSLPPGLSDTIYF. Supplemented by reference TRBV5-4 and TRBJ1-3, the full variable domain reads ETGVTQSPTHLIKTRGQQVTLRCSSQSGHNTVSWYQQALGQGPQFIFQYYREEENGRGNFPPRFSGLQFPNYSSELNVNALELDDSALYLCASSLPPGLSDTIYFGEGSWLTVV.